Here is one T cell receptor (beta chain) with its context. Antigen: not known. This sample was taken from a study of cytomegalovirus exposure and HLA in healthy donors. Primers: 60 Vbeta forward and 13 Jbeta reverse. The assay was immunoSEQ multiplex PCR, and TCRdb's table has in-frame clones only and misses some. The sample lists approximately 290,000 clones, roughly 80% seen once, with about 0.28% in the top ten. Every donor was a healthy person donating bone marrow. The CDR3 contains 13 residues. V lost 2 bases to trimming and J lost 5 bases; unmatched junction nucleotides: 5. Germline CDR1 and CDR2: GTSNPN and SVGIG (reference sequence). Study-level results: In a later analysis, several top co-occurrence clusters appeared linked to parvovirus B19, influenza, CMV and Epstein-Barr virus. The study labeled 164 TCR beta chains cytomegalovirus-associated. CMV serostatus was the sole immune exposure information available.

The chain has TRBV30 and TRBJ1-2; 7 nucleotides agree with TRBD1. Sequencing was done on a sample of PBMCs. The TCR originated in a girl aged 2-9 years in good health and CMV-seronegative. This CDR3 is CAWSQGGAYGYTF. The CDR3 DNA reads as TGTGCCTGGAGTCAAGGGGGCGCTTATGGCTACACCTTC. Full variable domain (remainder filled in from reference TRBV30 and TRBJ1-2): SQTIHQWPATLVQPVGSPLSLECTVEGTSNPNLYWYRQAAGRGLQLLFYSVGIGQISSEVPQNLSASRPQDRQFILSSKKLLLSDSGFYLCAWSQGGAYGYTFGSGTRLTVV.